These T cell receptor beta chains were read from a single sample in a study of identical twins. TCRdb itself ran the 5' RACE reads through MiXCR, one entry per CDR3 protein. The sample lists roughly 250,000 distinct CDR3 sequences; approximately 7.8% were seen once. This sample also belongs to another study, concerning yellow fever vaccine responses in identical twins.

Material: CD8+ T cells sorted from blood. The source of these receptors is a woman aged 18-29 years in good health. Each CDR3 is given with its conserved first and last residue. D genes are given only for firm matches. Size values are once, few and many counts, or a class for expanded clones, and some rows have none.

j_call	v_call	clone_size	d_call	cdr3_aa	cdr3_nt
TRBJ2-1	TRBV12-3/TRBV12-4	many	-	CASSTNPAGWYEQFF	TGTGCCAGCAGTACGAACCCCGCAGGGTGGTATGAGCAGTTCTTC
TRBJ2-7	TRBV27	many	-	CASSLWAGIPYEQYF	TGTGCCAGCAGTTTATGGGCGGGAATACCCTACGAGCAGTACTTC
TRBJ1-1	TRBV5-5	many	-	CASSPERVVNTEAFF	TGTGCCAGCAGCCCCGAGAGGGTGGTGAACACTGAAGCTTTCTTT
TRBJ2-1	TRBV2	-	TRBD2	CASRDRGGRRVEQFF	TGTGCCAGCAGGGACCGGGGAGGGAGGCGGGTTGAGCAGTTCTTC
TRBJ2-1	TRBV11-1	few	TRBD2	CASSFASGRYHRRDEQFF	TGTGCCAGCAGCTTTGCTAGCGGGAGGTACCATAGGAGGGATGAGCAGTTCTTC
TRBJ2-2	TRBV11-2	many	TRBD1	CASSLYVGGLAGELFF	TGTGCCAGCAGCTTATACGTAGGGGGCTTAGCCGGGGAGCTGTTTTTT
TRBJ2-7	TRBV4-1	few	-	CASSQERQVYEQYF	TGCGCCAGCAGCCAAGAAAGACAGGTCTACGAGCAGTACTTC
TRBJ2-5	TRBV2	-	TRBD2	CASSAGSGETQYF	TGTGCCAGCAGTGCAGGTAGCGGGGAGACCCAGTACTTC
TRBJ1-1	TRBV7-9	-	-	CASSLGGAPEAFF	TGTGCCAGCAGCTTGGGGGGGGCCCCTGAAGCTTTCTTT
TRBJ2-7	TRBV4-1	-	TRBD2	CASSHGGGSSYEQYF	TGCGCCAGCAGCCACGGGGGAGGGAGCTCCTACGAGCAGTACTTC
TRBJ2-1	TRBV4-2	-	-	CASSQETSPILNEQFF	TGTGCCAGCAGCCAGGAAACTAGCCCGATTCTCAATGAGCAGTTCTTC
TRBJ1-4	TRBV2	few	-	CASSEARAGEREKLFF	TGTGCCAGCAGTGAAGCGCGGGCAGGGGAGCGGGAAAAACTGTTTTTT
TRBJ2-1	TRBV6-5	few	TRBD2	CASSYSDTSGPYNEQFF	TGTGCCAGCAGTTACTCCGACACTAGCGGACCCTACAATGAGCAGTTCTTC
TRBJ2-3	TRBV7-9	few	TRBD1	CASSPRTGKFTDTQYF	TGTGCCAGCAGCCCGCGGACAGGGAAATTCACAGATACGCAGTATTTT
TRBJ2-3	TRBV29-1	many	-	CSVEGSGTDTQYF	TGCAGCGTTGAGGGGAGTGGAACAGATACGCAGTATTTT
TRBJ1-5	TRBV27	once	TRBD1	CASGGTAPWPQHF	TGTGCCAGCGGTGGGACAGCCCCCTGGCCCCAGCATTTT
TRBJ2-7	TRBV28	many	-	CASSLQTGSYEQYF	TGTGCCAGCAGTCTGCAGACGGGATCCTACGAGCAGTACTTC
TRBJ2-7	TRBV7-8	few	TRBD2	CASSLEVPAGGSYEQYF	TGTGCCAGCAGCTTAGAGGTTCCAGCGGGAGGGTCCTACGAGCAGTACTTC
TRBJ2-7	TRBV29-1	few	-	CSVEVESMGDYEQYF	TGCAGCGTTGAAGTCGAGTCCATGGGAGACTACGAGCAGTACTTC
TRBJ2-5	TRBV7-8	many	TRBD2	CASSPGLASGETQYF	TGTGCCAGCAGCCCCGGACTAGCGAGTGGGGAGACCCAGTACTTC
TRBJ1-1	TRBV29-1	-	TRBD1	CSVERDRGMEAEAFF	TGCAGCGTTGAGAGGGACAGGGGAATGGAGGCTGAAGCTTTCTTT
TRBJ2-5	TRBV3-1	-	TRBD2	CASSDGLAGGETQYF	TGTGCCAGCAGCGACGGACTAGCGGGAGGAGAGACCCAGTACTTC
TRBJ2-2	TRBV29-1	many	-	CSAIGGNTGELFF	TGCAGCGCCATCGGAGGTAACACCGGGGAGCTGTTTTTT
TRBJ2-1	TRBV28	few	TRBD2	CASSGAGGGIYYEQFF	TGTGCCAGCAGTGGGGCTGGGGGGGGGATTTATTATGAGCAGTTCTTC